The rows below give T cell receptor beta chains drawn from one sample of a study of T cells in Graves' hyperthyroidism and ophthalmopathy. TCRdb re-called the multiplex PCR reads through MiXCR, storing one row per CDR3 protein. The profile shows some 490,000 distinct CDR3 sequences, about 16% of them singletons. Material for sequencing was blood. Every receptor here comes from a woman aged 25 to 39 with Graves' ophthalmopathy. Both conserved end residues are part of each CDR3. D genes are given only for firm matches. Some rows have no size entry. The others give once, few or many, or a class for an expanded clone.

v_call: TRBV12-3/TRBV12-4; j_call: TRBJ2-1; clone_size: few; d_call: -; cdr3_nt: TGTGCCAGCAGTTTTGGAATGGCGGGATCCTTTAGTGAGCAGTTCTTC; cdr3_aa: CASSFGMAGSFSEQFF
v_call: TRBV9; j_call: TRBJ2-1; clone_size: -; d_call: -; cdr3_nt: TGTGCCAGCAGCGCCACTAGTCCCCCCCCCAATGAGCAGTTCTTC; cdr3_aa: CASSATSPPPNEQFF
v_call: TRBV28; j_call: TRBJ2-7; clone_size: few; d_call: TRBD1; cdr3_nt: TGTGCCAGCAGTTGGGGACAGGGTTCTTCCTACGAGCAGTACTTC; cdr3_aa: CASSWGQGSSYEQYF
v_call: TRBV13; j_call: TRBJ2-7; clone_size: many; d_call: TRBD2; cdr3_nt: TGTGCCAGCAGCATGATCCTGCGGGGGACGGACTACGAGCAGTACTTC; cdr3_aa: CASSMILRGTDYEQYF
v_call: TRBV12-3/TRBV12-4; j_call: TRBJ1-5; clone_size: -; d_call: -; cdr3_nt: TGTGCCAGCGGAAAAGAAACCGGGATCGGCGGTCGGAATCAGCCCCAGCATTTT; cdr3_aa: CASGKETGIGGRNQPQHF
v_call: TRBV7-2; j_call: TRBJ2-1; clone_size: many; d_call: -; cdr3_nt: TGTGCCAGCAGACAAATCCGAGGTGCCAATGAGCAGTTCTTC; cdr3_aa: CASRQIRGANEQFF
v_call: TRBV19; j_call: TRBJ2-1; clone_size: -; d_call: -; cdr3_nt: TGTGCCAGTAGTATAAGGCGGTCCTACAATGAGCAGTTCTTC; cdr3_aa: CASSIRRSYNEQFF
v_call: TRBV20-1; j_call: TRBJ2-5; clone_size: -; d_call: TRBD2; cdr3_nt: TGCAGTGCTAGCGGCGGGAGGGCTGAGACCCAGTACTTC; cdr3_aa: CSASGGRAETQYF
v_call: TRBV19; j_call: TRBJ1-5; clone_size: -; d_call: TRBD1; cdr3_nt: TGTGCCAGTAGACCGACAGGGGGTGAGGGTCAGCCCCAGCATTTT; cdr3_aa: CASRPTGGEGQPQHF
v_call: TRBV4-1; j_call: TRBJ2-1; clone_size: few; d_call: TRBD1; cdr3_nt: TGCGCCAGCAGCCAGGAGGGACAGGGATACAATGAGCAGTTCTTC; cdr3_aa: CASSQEGQGYNEQFF
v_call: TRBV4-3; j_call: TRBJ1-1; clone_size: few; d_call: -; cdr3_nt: TGCGCCAGCAGCCAAGATAGTGCAGTTGAAGCTTTCTTT; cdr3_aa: CASSQDSAVEAFF
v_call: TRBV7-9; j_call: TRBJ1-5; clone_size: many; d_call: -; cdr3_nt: TGTGCCAGCAGCCCCGGTGCGGCAGGCAGTCAGCCCCAGCATTTT; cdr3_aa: CASSPGAAGSQPQHF
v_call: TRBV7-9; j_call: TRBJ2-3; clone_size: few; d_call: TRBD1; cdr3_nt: TGTGCCAGCAGACGTCCTCCGGGACAGGGCTTCTTGGATACGCAGTATTTT; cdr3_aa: CASRRPPGQGFLDTQYF
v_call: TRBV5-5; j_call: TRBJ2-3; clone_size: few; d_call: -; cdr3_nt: TGTGCCAGCACCTCCTTAGTAACGCACAATACGCAGTATTTT; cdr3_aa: CASTSLVTHNTQYF
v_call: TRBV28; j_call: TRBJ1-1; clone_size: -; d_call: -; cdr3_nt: TGTGCCAGCAGCTTAGTTTCAGGGACGAACACTGAAGCTTTCTTT; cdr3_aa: CASSLVSGTNTEAFF
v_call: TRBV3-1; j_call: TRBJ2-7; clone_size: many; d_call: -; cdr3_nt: TGTGCCAGCAGCCAAGTCGCCTACGAGCAGTACTTC; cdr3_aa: CASSQVAYEQYF
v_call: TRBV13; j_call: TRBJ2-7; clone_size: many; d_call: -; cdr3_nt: TGTGCCAGCAGCCTGGACACTACCTCGCAGTACTTC; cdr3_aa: CASSLDTTSQYF
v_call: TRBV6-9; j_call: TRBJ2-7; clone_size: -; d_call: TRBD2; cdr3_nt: TGTGCCAGCAGTTACGGGGGGGGGATCTACGAGCAGTACTTC; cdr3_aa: CASSYGGGIYEQYF
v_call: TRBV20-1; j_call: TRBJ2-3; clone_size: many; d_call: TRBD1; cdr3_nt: TGCAGTGCTAGCCCCCGGGACAGGAACACAGATACGCAGTATTTT; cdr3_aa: CSASPRDRNTDTQYF
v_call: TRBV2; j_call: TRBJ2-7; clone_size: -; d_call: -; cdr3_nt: TGTGCCAGCAGCTCAGGGCTGGGTATCTACGAGCAGTACTTC; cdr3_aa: CASSSGLGIYEQYF
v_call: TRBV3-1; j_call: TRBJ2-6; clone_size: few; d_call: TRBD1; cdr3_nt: TGTGCCAGCAGCCACGGCCTACGGGACAGGGTCCGTTTACGGGCCAACGTCCTGACTTTC; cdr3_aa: CASSHGLRDRVRLRANVLTF
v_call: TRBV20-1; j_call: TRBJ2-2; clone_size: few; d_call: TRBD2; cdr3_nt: TGCAGTGCTAGAGATTCGGGCGGGAGGGGGGACACCGGGGAGCTGTTTTTT; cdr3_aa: CSARDSGGRGDTGELFF
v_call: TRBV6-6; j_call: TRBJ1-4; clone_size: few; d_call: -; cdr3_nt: TGTGCCAGCAGTTACTCCCGGCTTCATGCGGCAACTAACGAAAAACTGTTTTTT; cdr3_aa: CASSYSRLHAATNEKLFF
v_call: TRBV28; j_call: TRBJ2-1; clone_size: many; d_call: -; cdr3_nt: TGTGCCAGCAGCCCTGTAAGACCGACCCACAATGAGCAGTTCTTC; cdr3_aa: CASSPVRPTHNEQFF
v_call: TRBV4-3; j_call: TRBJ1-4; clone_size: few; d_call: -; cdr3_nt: TGCGCCAGCAGCCAAGACCCCGGGGCGGCGAGGGTTGAAAAACTGTTTTTT; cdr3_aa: CASSQDPGAARVEKLFF
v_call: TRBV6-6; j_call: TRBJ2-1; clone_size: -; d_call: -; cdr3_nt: TGTGCCAGCAGTTACTCGATTTCGGGGCATCTCGGTTCCAATGAGCAGTTCTTC; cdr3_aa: CASSYSISGHLGSNEQFF
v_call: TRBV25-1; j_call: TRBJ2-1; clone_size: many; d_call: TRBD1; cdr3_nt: TGTGCCAGCAGTGAATGGACAGGGGGTAAGAATGAGCAGTTCTTC; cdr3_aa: CASSEWTGGKNEQFF
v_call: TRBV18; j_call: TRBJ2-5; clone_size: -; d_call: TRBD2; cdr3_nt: TGTGCCAGCTCATTTGCGGGAGAATTCGAGACCCAGTACTTC; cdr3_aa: CASSFAGEFETQYF
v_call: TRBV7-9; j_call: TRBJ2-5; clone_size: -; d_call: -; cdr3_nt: TGTGCCAACAGCTTACTTTCCCCCAGGGGGGAAGAGACCCAGTACTTC; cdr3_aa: CANSLLSPRGEETQYF
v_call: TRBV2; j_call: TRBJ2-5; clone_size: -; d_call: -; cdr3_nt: TGTGCCAGCAGGTGGGGGATTCAAGAGACCCAGTACTTC; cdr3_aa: CASRWGIQETQYF
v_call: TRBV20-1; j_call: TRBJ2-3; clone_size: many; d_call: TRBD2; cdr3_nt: TGCAGTGCTTTAGCGGGAGGGCCAGGAGATACGCAGTATTTT; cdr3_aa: CSALAGGPGDTQYF
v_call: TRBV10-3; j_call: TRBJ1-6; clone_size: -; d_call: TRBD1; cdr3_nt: TGTGCCATCAGTGGGTCGAATGGGGACAGTTCACGCTCCTATAATTCACCCCTCCACTTT; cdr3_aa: CAISGSNGDSSRSYNSPLHF
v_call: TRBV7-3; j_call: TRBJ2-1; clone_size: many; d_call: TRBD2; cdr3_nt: TGTGCCAGCAGCCGGGGATTGGGACTAGCTAACTACAATGAGCAGTTCTTC; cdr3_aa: CASSRGLGLANYNEQFF
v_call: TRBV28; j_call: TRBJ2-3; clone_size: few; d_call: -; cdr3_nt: TGTGCCAGCAGTTTCGCGGGATCGCAGTATTTT; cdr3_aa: CASSFAGSQYF
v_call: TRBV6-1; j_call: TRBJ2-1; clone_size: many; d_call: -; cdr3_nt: TGTGCCAGCAGTTCGGAAAGGCAGGAGCAGTTCTTC; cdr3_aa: CASSSERQEQFF
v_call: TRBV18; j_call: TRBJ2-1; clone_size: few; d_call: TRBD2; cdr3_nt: TGTGCCAGCTCACCACCTGGACTAGCGGGTAATGAGCAGTTCTTC; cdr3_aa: CASSPPGLAGNEQFF
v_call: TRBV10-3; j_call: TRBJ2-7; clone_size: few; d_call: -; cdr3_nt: TGTGCCATCAGTGAGTCGTTGGGACGGGCCTACGAGCAGTACTTC; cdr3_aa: CAISESLGRAYEQYF
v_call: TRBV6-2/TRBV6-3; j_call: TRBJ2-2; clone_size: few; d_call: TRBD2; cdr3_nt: TGTGCCCGCACTTCCGGCCTCGGACACCGGGGGGGTGTTTTT; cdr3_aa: CARTSGLGHRGGVF
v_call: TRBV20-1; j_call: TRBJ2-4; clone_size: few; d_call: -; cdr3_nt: TGCGGAGGACTACCTATAGCCAAAAACATTCAGTACTTC; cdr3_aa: CGGLPIAKNIQYF
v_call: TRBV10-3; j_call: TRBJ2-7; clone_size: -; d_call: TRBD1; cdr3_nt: TGTGCCATCAGTAGGGACAGGGAATCCTACGAGCAGTACTTC; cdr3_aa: CAISRDRESYEQYF
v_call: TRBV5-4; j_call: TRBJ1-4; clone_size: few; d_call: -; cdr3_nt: TGTGCCAGCACCTTTGCAGGGGAGGCCACTAATGAAAAACTGTTTTTT; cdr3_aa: CASTFAGEATNEKLFF
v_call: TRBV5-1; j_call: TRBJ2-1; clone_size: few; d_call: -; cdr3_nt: TGCGCCAGCAGCTTGAACAGAGATAGTGAGCAGTTCTTC; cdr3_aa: CASSLNRDSEQFF
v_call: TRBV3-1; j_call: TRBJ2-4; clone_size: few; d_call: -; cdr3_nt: TGTGCCAGCAGCCAGTTACACATTCAGTACTTC; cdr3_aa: CASSQLHIQYF
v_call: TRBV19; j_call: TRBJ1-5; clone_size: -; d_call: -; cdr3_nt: TGTGCCAGTAGTTTGCCGGGGGATAGCAATCAGCCCCAGCATTTT; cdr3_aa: CASSLPGDSNQPQHF
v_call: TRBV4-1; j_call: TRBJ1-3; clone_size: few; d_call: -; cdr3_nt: TGCGCCAGCAGCCAAGATCGAAGCTCTGGAAACACCATATATTTT; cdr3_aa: CASSQDRSSGNTIYF
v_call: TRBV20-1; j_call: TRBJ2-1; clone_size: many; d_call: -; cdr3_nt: TGCAGTGCTAGAGATCTTCTAGAGCAGTTCTTC; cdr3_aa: CSARDLLEQFF
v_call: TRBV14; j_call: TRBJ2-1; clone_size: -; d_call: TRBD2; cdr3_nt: TGTGCCAGCAGCTCCCAGGAACTAGCGGGAGACTACAATGAGCAGTTCTTC; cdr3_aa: CASSSQELAGDYNEQFF